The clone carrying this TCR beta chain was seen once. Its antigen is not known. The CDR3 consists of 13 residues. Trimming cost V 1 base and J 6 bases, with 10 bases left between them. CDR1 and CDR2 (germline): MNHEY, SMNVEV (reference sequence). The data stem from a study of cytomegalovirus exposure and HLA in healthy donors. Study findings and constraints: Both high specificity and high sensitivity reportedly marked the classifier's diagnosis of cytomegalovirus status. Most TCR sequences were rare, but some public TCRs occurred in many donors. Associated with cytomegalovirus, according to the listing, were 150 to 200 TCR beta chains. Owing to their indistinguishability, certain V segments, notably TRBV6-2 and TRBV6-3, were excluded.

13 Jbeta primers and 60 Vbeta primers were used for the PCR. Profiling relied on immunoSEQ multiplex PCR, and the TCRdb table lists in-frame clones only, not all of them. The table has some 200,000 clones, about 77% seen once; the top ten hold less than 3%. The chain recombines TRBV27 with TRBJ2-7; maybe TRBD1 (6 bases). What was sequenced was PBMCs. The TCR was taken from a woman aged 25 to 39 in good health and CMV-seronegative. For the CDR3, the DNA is TGTGCCAGCAGTTTATACAGGGTGAGCGAGCAGTACTTC. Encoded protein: CASSLYRVSEQYF.